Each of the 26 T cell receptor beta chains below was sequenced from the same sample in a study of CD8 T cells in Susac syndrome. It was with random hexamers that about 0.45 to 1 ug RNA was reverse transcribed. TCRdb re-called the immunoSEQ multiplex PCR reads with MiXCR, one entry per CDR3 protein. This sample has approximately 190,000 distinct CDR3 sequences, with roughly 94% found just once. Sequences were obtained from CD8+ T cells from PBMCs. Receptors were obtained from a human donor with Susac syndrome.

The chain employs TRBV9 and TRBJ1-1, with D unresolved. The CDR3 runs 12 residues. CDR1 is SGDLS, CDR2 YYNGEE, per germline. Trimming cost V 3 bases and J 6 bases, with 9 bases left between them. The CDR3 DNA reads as TGTGCCAGCAGCGACCCTTCGCCTGAAGCTTTCTTT. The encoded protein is CASSDPSPEAFF.

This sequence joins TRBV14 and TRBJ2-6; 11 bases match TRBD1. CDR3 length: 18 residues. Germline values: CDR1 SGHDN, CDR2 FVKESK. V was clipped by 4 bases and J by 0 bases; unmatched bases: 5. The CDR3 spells CASSLGQGAASGANVLTF. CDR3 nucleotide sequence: TGTGCCAGCAGCCTCGGACAGGGGGCGGCCTCTGGGGCCAACGTCCTGACTTTC.

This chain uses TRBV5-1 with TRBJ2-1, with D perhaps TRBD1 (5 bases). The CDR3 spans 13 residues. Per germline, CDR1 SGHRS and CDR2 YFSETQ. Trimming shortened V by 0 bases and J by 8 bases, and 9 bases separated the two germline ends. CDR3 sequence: CASSLADSYEQFF. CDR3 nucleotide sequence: TGCGCCAGCAGCTTGGCCGACAGTTATGAGCAGTTCTTC.

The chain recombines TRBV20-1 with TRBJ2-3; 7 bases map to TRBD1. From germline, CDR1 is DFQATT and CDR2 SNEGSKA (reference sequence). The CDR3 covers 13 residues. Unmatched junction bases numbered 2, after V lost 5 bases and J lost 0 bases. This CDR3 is CSADRVSTDTQYF. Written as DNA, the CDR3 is TGCAGTGCTGACAGGGTGAGCACAGATACGCAGTATTTT.

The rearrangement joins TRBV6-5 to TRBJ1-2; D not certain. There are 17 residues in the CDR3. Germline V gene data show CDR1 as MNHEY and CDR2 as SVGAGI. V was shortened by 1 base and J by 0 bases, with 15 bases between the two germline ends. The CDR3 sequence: CASSYYGPALANYGYTF. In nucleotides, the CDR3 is TGTGCCAGCAGTTACTATGGACCGGCCTTAGCTAACTATGGCTACACCTTC.

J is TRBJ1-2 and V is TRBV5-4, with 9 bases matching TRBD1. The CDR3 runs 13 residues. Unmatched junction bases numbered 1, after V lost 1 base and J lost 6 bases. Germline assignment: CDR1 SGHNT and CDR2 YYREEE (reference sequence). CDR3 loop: CASSLTGGNGYTF. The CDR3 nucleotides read TGTGCCAGCAGCTTGACAGGGGGCAATGGCTACACCTTC.

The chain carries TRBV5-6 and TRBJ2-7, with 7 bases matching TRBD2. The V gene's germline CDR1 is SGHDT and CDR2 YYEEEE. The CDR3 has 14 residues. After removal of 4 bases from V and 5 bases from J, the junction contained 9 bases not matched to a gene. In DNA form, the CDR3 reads TGTGCCAGCAGCCTCGATGTGGGAGGGCACGAGCAGTACTTC. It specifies CASSLDVGGHEQYF.

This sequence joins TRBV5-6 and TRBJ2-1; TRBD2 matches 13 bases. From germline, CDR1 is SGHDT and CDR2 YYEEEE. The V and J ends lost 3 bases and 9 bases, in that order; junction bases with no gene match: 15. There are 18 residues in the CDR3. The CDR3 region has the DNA TGTGCCAGCAGCTCGGCACTACTAGCGGGAGGGCCTTTTGGTGAGCAGTTCTTC. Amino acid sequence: CASSSALLAGGPFGEQFF.

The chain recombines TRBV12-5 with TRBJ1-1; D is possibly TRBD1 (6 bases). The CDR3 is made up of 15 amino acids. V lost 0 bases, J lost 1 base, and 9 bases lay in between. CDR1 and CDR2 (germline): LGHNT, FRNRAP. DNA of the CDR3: TGTGCTAGTGGTTTGGTACGAGGGGGGAACACTGAAGCTTTCTTT. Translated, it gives CASGLVRGGNTEAFF.

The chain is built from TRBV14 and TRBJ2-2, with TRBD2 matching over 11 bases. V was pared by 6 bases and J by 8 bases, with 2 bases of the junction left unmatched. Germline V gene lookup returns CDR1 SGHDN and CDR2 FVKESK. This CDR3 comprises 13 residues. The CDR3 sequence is CASSRLAGGELFF. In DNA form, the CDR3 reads TGTGCCAGCAGTCGACTAGCGGGAGGGGAGCTGTTTTTT.

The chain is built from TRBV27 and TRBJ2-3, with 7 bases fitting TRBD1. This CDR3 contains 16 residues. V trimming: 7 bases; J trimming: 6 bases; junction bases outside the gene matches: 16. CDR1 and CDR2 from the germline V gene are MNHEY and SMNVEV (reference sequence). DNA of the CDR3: TGTGCCAGCACCCTATCGAGGGGGCGCAGGGGCGATACGCAGTATTTT. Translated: CASTLSRGRRGDTQYF.

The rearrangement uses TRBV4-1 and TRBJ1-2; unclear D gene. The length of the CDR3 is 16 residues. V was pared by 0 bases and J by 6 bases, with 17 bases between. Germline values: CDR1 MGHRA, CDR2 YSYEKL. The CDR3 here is CASSQESGRWMDGYTF. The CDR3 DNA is TGCGCCAGCAGCCAAGAATCGGGCAGGTGGATGGATGGCTACACCTTC.

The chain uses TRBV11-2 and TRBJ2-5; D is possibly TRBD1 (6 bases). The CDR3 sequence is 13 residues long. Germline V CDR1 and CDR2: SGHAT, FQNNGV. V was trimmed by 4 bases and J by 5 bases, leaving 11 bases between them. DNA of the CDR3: TGTGCCAGCAGCTGGGGCAGGGGCGAGACCCAGTACTTC. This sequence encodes CASSWGRGETQYF.

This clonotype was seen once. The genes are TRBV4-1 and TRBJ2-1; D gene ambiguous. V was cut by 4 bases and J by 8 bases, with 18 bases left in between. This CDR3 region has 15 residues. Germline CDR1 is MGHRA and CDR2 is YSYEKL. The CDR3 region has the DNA TGCGCCAGCAGCCTCACCCAGATCGGGCCCGATGAGCAGTTCTTC. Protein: CASSLTQIGPDEQFF.

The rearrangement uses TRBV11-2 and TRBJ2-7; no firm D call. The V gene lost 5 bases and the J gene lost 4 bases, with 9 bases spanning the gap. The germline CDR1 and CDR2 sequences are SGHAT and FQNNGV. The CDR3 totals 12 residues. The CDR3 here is CASSTDWYEQYF. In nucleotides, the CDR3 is TGTGCCAGCAGCACAGACTGGTACGAGCAGTACTTC.

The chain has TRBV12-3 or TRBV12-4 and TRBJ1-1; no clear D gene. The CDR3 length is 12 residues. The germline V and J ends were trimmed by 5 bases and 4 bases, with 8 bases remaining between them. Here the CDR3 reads CASSGVGTEAFF. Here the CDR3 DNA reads TGTGCCAGCAGTGGGGTCGGCACTGAAGCTTTCTTT.

CDR3 DNA sequence: TGTGCCAGCAGCTTATCACCGGGACAGGGGGCGGATTACAATGAGCAGTTCTTC. Protein sequence: CASSLSPGQGADYNEQFF. V gene TRBV7-9 combines with J gene TRBJ2-1, with TRBD1 matching 12 bases. Germline CDR1 is SEHNR and CDR2 is FQNEAQ (reference sequence). After removal of 2 bases from V and 4 bases from J, the junction contained 9 bases not matched to a gene. The CDR3 runs to 18 residues.

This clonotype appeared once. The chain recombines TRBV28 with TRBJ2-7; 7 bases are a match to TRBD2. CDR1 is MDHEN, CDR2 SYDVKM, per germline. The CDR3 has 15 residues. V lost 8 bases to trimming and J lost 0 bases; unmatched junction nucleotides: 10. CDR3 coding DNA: TGTGCCAGCCTCCCAGCGGGGCTGACCTCCTACGAGCAGTACTTC. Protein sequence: CASLPAGLTSYEQYF.

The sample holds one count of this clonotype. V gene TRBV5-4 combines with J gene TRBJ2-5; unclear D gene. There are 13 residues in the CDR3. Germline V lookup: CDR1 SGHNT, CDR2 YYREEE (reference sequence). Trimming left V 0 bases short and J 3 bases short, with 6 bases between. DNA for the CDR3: TGTGCCAGCAGCTTGGCGGGTAAAGAGACCCAGTACTTC. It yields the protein CASSLAGKETQYF.

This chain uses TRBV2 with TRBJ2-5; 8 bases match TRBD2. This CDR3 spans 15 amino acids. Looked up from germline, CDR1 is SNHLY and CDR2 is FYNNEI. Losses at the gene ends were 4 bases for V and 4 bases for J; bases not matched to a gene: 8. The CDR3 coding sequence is TGTGCCAGCAGTGGGTCGGGAGGGCCCCGAGAGACCCAGTACTTC. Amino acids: CASSGSGGPRETQYF.

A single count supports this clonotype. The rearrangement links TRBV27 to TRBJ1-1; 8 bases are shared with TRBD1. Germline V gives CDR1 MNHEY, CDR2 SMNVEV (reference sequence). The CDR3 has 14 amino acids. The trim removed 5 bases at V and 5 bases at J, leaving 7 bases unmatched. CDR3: CASSLDRGWTEAFF. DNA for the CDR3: TGTGCCAGCAGTCTCGACAGGGGATGGACTGAAGCTTTCTTT.

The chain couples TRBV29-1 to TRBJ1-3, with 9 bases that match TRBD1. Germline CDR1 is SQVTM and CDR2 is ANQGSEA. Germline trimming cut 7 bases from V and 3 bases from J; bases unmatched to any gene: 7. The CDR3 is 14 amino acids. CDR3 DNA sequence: TGCAGCGCCAACGACAGGGGGAGTGGAAACACCATATATTTT. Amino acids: CSANDRGSGNTIYF. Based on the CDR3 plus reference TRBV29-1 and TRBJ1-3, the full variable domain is SAVISQKPSRDICQRGTSLTIQCQVDSQVTMMFWYRQQPGQSLTLIATANQGSEATYESGFVIDKFPISRPNLTFSTLTVSNMSPEDSSIYLCSANDRGSGNTIYFGEGSWLTVV.

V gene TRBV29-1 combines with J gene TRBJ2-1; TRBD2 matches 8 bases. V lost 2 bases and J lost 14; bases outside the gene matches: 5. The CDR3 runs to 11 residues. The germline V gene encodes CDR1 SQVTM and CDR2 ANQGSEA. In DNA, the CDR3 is TGCAGCGTTGAAAGGCGGGGGGCGGAGTTCTTC. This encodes CSVERRGAEFF.

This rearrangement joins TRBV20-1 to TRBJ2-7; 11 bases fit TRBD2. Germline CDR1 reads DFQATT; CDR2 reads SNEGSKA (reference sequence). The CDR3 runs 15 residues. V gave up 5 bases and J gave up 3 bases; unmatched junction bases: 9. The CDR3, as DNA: TGCAGTGCTCGAAGGAAGACTAGCGGGAACTACGAGCAGTACTTC. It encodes CSARRKTSGNYEQYF.

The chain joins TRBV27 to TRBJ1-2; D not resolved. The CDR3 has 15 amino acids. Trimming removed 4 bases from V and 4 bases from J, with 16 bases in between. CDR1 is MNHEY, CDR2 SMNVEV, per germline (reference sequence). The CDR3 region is CASSSAPDGFYGYTF. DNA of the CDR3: TGTGCCAGCAGTTCTGCCCCGGACGGCTTCTATGGCTACACCTTC.

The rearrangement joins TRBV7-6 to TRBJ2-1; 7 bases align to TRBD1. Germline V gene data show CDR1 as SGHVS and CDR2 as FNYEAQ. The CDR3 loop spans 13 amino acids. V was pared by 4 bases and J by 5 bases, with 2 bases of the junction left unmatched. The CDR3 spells CASSYGTDNEQFF. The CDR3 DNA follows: TGTGCCAGCAGCTACGGGACAGACAATGAGCAGTTCTTC.